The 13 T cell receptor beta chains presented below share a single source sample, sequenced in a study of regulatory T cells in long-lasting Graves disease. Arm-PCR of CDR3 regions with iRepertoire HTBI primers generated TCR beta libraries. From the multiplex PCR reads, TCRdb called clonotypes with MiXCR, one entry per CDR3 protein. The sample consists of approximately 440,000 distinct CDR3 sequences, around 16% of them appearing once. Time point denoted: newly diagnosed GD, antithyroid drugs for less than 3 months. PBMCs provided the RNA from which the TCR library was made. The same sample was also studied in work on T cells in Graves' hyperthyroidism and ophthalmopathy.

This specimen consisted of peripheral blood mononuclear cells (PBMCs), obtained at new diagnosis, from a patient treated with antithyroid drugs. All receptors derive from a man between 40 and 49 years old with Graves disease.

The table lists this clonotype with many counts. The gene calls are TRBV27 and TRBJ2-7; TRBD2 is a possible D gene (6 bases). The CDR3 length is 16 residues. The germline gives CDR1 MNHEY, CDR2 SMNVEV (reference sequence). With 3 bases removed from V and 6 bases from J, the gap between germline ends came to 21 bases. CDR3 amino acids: CASSFGGGDSWFEQYF. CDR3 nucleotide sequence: TGTGCCAGCAGTTTTGGCGGAGGGGATTCTTGGTTCGAGCAGTACTTC.

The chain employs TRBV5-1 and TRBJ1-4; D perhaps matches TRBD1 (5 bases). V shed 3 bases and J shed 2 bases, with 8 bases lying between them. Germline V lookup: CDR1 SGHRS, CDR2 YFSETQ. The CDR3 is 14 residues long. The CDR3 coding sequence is TGCGCCAGCAGCTACAGGAGCACTAATGAAAAACTGTTTTTT. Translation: CASSYRSTNEKLFF. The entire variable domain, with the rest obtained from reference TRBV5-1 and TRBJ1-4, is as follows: KAGVTQTPRYLIKTRGQQVTLSCSPISGHRSVSWYQQTPGQGLQFLFEYFSETQRNKGNFPGRFSGRQFSNSRSEMNVSTLELGDSALYLCASSYRSTNEKLFFGSGTQLSVL.

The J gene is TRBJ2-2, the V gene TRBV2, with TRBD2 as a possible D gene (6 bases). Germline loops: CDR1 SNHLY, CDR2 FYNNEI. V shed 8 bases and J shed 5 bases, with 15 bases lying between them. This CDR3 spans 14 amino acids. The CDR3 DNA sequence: TGTGCCAGCTGTGGAGGGCCGGGGACCGGGGAGCTGTTTTTT. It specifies CASCGGPGTGELFF. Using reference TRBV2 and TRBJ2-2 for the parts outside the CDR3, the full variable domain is EPEVTQTPSHQVTQMGQEVILRCVPISNHLYFYWYRQILGQKVEFLVSFYNNEISEKSEIFDDQFSVERPDGSNFTLKIRSTKLEDSAMYFCASCGGPGTGELFFGEGSRLTVL.

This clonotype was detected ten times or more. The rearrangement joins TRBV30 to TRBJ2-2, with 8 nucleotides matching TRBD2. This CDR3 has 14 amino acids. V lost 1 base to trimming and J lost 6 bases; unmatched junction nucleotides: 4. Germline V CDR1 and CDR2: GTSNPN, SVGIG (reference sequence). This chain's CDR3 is CAWSEAGEAGELFF. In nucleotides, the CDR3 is TGTGCCTGGAGTGAAGCGGGAGAAGCCGGGGAGCTGTTTTTT.

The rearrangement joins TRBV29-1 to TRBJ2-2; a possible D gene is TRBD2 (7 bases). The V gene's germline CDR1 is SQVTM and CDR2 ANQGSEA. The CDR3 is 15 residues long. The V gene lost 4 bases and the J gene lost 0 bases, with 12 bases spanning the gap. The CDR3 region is CSVGKGGANTGELFF. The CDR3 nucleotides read TGCAGCGTTGGAAAAGGGGGGGCGAACACCGGGGAGCTGTTTTTT.

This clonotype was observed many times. CDR3 DNA: TGTGCCAGCAGCTCAGCGAGGGCACGGGAGCAGTACTTC. Its translation: CASSSARAREQYF. This sequence joins TRBV11-2 and TRBJ2-7; D might be TRBD2 (5 bases). The V and J ends lost 4 bases and 7 bases respectively, with 14 bases between them. The CDR3 length is 13 residues. Germline V gene data show CDR1 as SGHAT and CDR2 as FQNNGV. Looking up the rest from reference TRBV11-2 and TRBJ2-7 gives the full variable domain: EAGVAQSPRYKIIEKRQSVAFWCNPISGHATLYWYQQILGQGPKLLIQFQNNGVVDDSQLPKDRFSAERLKGVDSTLKIQPAKLEDSAVYLCASSSARAREQYFGPGTRLTVT.

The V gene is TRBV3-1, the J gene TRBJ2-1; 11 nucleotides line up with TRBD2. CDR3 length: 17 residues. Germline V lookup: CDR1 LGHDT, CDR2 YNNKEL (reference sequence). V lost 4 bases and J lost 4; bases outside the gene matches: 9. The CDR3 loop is CASSPGASGGPYNEQFF. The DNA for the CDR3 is TGTGCCAGCAGCCCTGGGGCTAGCGGGGGGCCATACAATGAGCAGTTCTTC.

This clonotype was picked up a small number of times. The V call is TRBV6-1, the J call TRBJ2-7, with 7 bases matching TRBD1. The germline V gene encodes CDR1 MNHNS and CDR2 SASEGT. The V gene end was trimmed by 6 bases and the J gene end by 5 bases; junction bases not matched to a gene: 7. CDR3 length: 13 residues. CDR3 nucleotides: TGTGCCAGCAGACCGACAGGGATCCACGAGCAGTACTTC. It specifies CASRPTGIHEQYF.

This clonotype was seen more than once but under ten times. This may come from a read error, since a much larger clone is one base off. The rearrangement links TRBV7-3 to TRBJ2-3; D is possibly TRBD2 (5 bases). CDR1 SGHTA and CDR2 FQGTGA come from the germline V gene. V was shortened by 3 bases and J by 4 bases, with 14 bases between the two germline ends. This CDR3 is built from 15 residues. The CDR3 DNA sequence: TGTGCCAGCAGCTTTCGAGGGCCGAGTGCAGATACGCAGTATTTT. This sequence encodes CASSFRGPSADTQYF.

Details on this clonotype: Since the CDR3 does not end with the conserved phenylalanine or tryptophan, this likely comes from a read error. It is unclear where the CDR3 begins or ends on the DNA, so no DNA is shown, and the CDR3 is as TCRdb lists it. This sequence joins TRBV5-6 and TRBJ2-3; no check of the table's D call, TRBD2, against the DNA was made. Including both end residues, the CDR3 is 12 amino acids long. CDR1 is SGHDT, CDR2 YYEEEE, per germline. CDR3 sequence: CASSSATSGTPE.

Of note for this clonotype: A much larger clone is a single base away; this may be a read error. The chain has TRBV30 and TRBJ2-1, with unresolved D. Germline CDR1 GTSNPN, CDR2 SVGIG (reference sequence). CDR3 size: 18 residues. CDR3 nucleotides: TGTGCCCGGAGTGTACACTTGGCGAGACAAAGCTCCTACAATGAGCAGTTCTTC. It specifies CARSVHLARQSSYNEQFF.

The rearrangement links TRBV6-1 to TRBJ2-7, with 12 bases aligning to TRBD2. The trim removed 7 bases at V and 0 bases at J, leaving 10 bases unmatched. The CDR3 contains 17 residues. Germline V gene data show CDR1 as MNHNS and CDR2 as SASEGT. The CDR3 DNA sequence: TGTGCCAGCACTCCAGGGACTAGCGGGCCTAGCTCCTACGAGCAGTACTTC. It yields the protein CASTPGTSGPSSYEQYF.

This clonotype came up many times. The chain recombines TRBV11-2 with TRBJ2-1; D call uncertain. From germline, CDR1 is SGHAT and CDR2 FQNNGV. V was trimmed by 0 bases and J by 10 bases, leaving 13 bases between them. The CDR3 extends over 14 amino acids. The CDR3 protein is CASSLDRQGSEQFF. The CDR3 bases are TGTGCCAGCAGCTTAGACCGTCAAGGCTCCGAGCAGTTCTTC.